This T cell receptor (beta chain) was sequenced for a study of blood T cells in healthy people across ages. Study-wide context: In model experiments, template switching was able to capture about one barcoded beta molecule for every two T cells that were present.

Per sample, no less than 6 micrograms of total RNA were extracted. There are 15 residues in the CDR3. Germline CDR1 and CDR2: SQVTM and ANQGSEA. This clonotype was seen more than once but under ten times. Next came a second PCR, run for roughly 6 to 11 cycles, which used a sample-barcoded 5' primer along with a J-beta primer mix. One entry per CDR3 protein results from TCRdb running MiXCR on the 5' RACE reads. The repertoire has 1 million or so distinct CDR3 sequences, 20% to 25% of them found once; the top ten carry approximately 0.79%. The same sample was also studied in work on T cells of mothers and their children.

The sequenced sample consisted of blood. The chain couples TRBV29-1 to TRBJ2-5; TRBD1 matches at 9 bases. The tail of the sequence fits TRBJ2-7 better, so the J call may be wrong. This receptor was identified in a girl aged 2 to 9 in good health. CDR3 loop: CSVEDHRGRGDEQYF. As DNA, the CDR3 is TGCAGCGTTGAAGACCACAGGGGGCGCGGGGACGAGCAGTACTTC.